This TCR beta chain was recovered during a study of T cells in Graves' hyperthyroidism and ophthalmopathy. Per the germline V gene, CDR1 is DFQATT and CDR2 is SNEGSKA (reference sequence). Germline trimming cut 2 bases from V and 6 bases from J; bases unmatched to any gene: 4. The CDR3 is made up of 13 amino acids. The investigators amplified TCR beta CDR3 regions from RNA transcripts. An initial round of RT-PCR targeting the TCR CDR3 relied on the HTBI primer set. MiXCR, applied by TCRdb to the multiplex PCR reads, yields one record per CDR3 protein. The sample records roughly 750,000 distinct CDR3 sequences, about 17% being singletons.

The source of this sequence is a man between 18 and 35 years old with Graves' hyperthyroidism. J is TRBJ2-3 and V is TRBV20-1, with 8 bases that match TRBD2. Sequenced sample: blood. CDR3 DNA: TGCAGTGCTAGAAAGACTAGCGTGGATACGCAGTATTTT. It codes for CSARKTSVDTQYF.